This is a list of T cell receptor beta chains from one sample in a study of circulating and synovial CD4+ cells in juvenile arthritis. Measured with immunoSEQ multiplex PCR; TCRdb has only the in-frame clones, and not every one. This table holds about 34,000 clones, 95% to 96% found once. The material sequenced was CD4+ T cells from blood. The source is a human donor with juvenile idiopathic arthritis. Both conserved end residues are part of each CDR3. Each record gives: V gene, clone size, J gene, D gene, CDR3 protein, CDR3 DNA. A D gene is named only where the DNA matches it firmly. A clone size is listed for some rows: how often the clone was seen (once, few, many), or a class if it is expanded.

V: TRBV15; size: .; J: TRBJ1-3; D: .; CDR3: CATSKNGGSRNTIYF; DNA: TGTGCCACCAGCAAAAATGGAGGGTCCCGAAACACCATATATTTT
V: TRBV5-1; size: few; J: TRBJ1-3; D: TRBD1; CDR3: CASSMDRGLGNTIYF; DNA: TGCGCCAGCAGCATGGACAGGGGGCTTGGAAACACCATATATTTT
V: TRBV7-8; size: .; J: TRBJ1-2; D: .; CDR3: CASSPAKAANYGYTF; DNA: TGTGCCAGCAGCCCCGCCAAAGCGGCTAACTATGGCTACACCTTC
V: TRBV11-3; size: once; J: TRBJ1-4; D: .; CDR3: CARALALFF; DNA: TGTGCCAGGGCCCTAGCACTGTTTTTT
V: TRBV6-5; size: .; J: TRBJ2-1; D: TRBD2; CDR3: CASSYSSGGGSLGQFF; DNA: TGTGCCAGCAGTTACTCGAGCGGGGGGGGATCCCTTGGGCAGTTCTTC
V: TRBV28; size: .; J: TRBJ2-7; D: TRBD1; CDR3: CASRSGGVYEQYF; DNA: TGTGCCAGCAGATCAGGGGGCGTTTACGAGCAGTACTTC
V: TRBV10-1; size: once; J: TRBJ2-3; D: TRBD1; CDR3: CASSVRQGDTQYF; DNA: TGCGCCAGCAGTGTTAGACAGGGAGATACGCAGTATTTT
V: TRBV30; size: .; J: TRBJ1-5; D: .; CDR3: CAWSVYLQEGQPQHF; DNA: TGTGCCTGGAGTGTATATTTACAGGAAGGCCAGCCCCAGCATTTT
V: TRBV27; size: .; J: TRBJ2-7; D: .; CDR3: CASKRQGGYEQYF; DNA: TGTGCCAGCAAGAGGCAGGGGGGCTACGAGCAGTACTTC
V: TRBV27; size: .; J: TRBJ2-2; D: .; CDR3: CASSLSRAGTGELFF; DNA: TGTGCCAGCAGTTTATCCCGGGCGGGCACCGGGGAGCTGTTTTTT
V: TRBV19; size: .; J: TRBJ1-1; D: .; CDR3: CASSMAGDTEAFF; DNA: TGTGCCAGTAGTATGGCGGGGGACACTGAAGCTTTCTTT
V: TRBV30; size: .; J: TRBJ2-3; D: .; CDR3: CAWGRSDTQYF; DNA: TGTGCCTGGGGCAGGTCAGATACGCAGTATTTT
V: TRBV6-5; size: once; J: TRBJ1-2; D: .; CDR3: CASSYSGGSRGYTF; DNA: TGTGCCAGCAGTTACTCAGGGGGATCTCGTGGCTACACCTTC
V: TRBV6-5; size: .; J: TRBJ1-3; D: .; CDR3: CASSRGKENTIYF; DNA: TGTGCCAGCAGTAGGGGGAAGGAAAACACCATATATTTT